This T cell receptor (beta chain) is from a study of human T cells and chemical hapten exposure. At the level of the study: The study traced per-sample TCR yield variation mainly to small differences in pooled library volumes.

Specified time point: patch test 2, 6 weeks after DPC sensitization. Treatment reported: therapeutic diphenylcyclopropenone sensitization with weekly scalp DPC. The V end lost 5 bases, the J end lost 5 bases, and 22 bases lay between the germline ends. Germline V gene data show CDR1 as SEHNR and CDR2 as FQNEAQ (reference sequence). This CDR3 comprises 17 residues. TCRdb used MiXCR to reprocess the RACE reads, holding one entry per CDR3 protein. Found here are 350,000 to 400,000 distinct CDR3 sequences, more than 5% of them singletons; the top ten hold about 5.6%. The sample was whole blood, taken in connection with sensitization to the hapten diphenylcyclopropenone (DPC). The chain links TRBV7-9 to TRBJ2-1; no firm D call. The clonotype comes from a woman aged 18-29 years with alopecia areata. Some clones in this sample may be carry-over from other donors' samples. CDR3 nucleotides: TGTGCCAGCAGCACACCTTGGATCGGACCCCTCGACAATGAGCAGTTCTTC. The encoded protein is CASSTPWIGPLDNEQFF.